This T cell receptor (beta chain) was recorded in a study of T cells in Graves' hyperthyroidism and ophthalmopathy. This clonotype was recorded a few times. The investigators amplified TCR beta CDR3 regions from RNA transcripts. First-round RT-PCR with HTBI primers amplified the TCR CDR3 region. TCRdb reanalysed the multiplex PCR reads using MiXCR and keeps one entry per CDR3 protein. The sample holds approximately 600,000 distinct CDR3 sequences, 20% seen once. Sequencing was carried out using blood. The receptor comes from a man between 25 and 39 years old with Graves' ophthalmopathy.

CDR3 region: CASRTRVGGELFF. For the CDR3, the DNA is TGTGCCAGCAGGACTCGGGTGGGCGGGGAGCTGTTTTTT. This chain connects TRBV28 to TRBJ2-2, with D unresolved. Germline V gene lookup returns CDR1 MDHEN and CDR2 SYDVKM. V was clipped by 6 bases and J by 7 bases, with 12 bases between them. This CDR3 contains 13 residues. Full variable domain (rest looked up from reference TRBV28 and TRBJ2-2): DVKVTQSSRYLVKRTGEKVFLECVQDMDHENMFWYRQDPGLGLRLIYFSYDVKMKEKGDIPEGYSVSREKKERFSLILESASTNQTSMYLCASRTRVGGELFFGEGSRLTVL.